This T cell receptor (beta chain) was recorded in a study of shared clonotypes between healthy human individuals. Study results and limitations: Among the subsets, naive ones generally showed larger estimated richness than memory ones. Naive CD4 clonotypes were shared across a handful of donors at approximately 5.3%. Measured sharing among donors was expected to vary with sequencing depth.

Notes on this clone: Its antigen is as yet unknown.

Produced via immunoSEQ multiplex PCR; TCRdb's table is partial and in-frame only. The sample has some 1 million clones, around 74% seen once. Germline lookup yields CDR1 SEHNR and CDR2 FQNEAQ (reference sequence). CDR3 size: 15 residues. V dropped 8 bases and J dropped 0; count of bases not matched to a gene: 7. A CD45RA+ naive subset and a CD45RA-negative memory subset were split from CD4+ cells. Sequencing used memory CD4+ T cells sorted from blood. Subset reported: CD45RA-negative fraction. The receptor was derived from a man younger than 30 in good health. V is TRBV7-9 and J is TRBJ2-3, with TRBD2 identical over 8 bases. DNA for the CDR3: TGTGCCAGCCCCGCGGGAGGAGCTAGCACAGATACGCAGTATTTT. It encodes CASPAGGASTDTQYF.